The T cell receptor beta chain under discussion was sequenced for a study of identical twins' blood T cells. The CDR3 sequence is 13 residues long. Germline assignment: CDR1 DFQATT and CDR2 SNEGSKA (reference sequence). V dropped 5 bases and J dropped 6 bases, with 14 bases sitting between them. In regard to this clonotype: Its antigen is as yet unknown.

Each TCR cDNA library carried sample-specific barcodes on both ends. One entry per CDR3 protein results from TCRdb running MiXCR on the 5' RACE reads. This sample carries fewer than 450,000 distinct CDR3 sequences, 25% to 35% of them seen once, and the ten largest clones take more than 5.5%. Study findings and constraints: Shared environment remains a possible cause of twin similarity. V gene usage reportedly matched far better within twin pairs than unrelated donors. Abundant TCRbeta CDR3s overlapped more between twins than with unrelated donors.

Specimen: PBMCs. V usage is TRBV20-1 and J usage is TRBJ2-1, with a weak D call TRBD2 (5 bases). The clonotype comes from a woman between 18 and 50 years old in good health. Here the CDR3 DNA reads TGCAGTGCTCTTTGGACTGCAACCAATGAGCAGTTCTTC. Protein product: CSALWTATNEQFF.